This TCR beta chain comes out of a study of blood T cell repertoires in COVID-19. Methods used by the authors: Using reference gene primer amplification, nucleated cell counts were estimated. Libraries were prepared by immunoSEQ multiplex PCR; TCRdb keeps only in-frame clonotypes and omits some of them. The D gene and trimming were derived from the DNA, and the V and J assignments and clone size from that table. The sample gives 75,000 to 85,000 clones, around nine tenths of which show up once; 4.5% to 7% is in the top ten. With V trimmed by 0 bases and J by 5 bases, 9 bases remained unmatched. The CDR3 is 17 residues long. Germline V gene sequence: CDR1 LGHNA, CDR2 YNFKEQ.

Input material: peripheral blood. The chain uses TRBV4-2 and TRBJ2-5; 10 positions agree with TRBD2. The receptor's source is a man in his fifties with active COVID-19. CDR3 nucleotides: TGTGCCAGCAGCCAAGAATCCCTAGCGGGAGACGGGGAGACCCAGTACTTC. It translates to CASSQESLAGDGETQYF.